Listed below are T cell receptor beta chains from one sample, sequenced in a study of technical replicates of blood from a handful of donors. Measured with immunoSEQ multiplex PCR; TCRdb has only the in-frame clones, and not every one. The table shows some 94,000 clones, with 85% to 95% occurring only once. Sequenced sample: T cells isolated from PBMCs. The receptors stem from a human donor in good health. Each CDR3 is given with its conserved first and last residue. A D gene is named only where the DNA matches it firmly. Clone size is not always given. Where it is, it says once, few, many or a class for expanded clones.

size,J,V,D,CDR3,DNA
-,TRBJ2-5,TRBV13,TRBD2,CASSLLAGEETQYF,TGTGCCAGCAGCTTACTAGCGGGAGAAGAGACCCAGTACTTC
-,TRBJ2-7,TRBV7-2,-,CASSATRGYEQYF,TGTGCCAGCAGCGCAACCCGGGGCTACGAGCAGTACTTC
-,TRBJ2-1,TRBV9,TRBD2,CASSVAGLKRELDNEQFF,TGTGCCAGCAGCGTAGCGGGATTAAAGCGGGAGTTGGACAATGAGCAGTTCTTC
once,TRBJ1-5,TRBV19,-,CASRSLAGATEPQHF,TGTGCCAGTAGATCTCTAGCAGGGGCTACGGAGCCCCAGCATTTT
-,TRBJ2-7,TRBV7-9,-,CASSLSGRYEQYF,TGTGCCAGCAGCTTGTCAGGGAGGTACGAGCAGTACTTC
-,TRBJ2-3,TRBV27,TRBD2,CASSLWTSGTVTDTQYF,TGTGCCAGCAGTCTATGGACTAGCGGGACGGTCACAGATACGCAGTATTTT
-,TRBJ2-4,TRBV9,-,CASSVGQAKNIQYF,TGTGCCAGCAGCGTAGGACAAGCCAAAAACATTCAGTACTTC
-,TRBJ2-3,TRBV27,-,CASSFSEKRDTQYF,TGTGCCAGCAGTTTTTCCGAGAAGAGGGATACGCAGTATTTT
-,TRBJ1-2,TRBV7-9,-,CASSLSEFYGYTF,TGTGCCAGCAGCCTTAGCGAATTCTATGGCTACACCTTC
-,TRBJ2-7,TRBV29-1,TRBD1,CSVDGLGQGAIYEQYF,TGCAGCGTTGATGGACTTGGACAGGGGGCCATCTACGAGCAGTACTTC
-,TRBJ1-2,TRBV7-3,TRBD1,CASSSTGYGYTF,TGTGCCAGCAGCTCGACAGGGTACGGCTACACCTTC
-,TRBJ2-2,TRBV2,-,CATGDGELFF,TGTGCCACCGGGGACGGGGAGCTGTTTTTT
-,TRBJ2-2,TRBV5-5,-,CASSLKQANTGELFF,TGTGCCAGCAGCTTGAAACAGGCGAACACCGGGGAGCTGTTTTTT
-,TRBJ2-7,TRBV4-3,-,CASSQDYGYEQYF,TGCGCCAGCAGCCAAGACTACGGTTACGAGCAGTACTTC
-,TRBJ1-1,TRBV2,-,CASSEGGMPEAFF,TGTGCCAGCAGTGAAGGAGGGATGCCTGAAGCTTTCTTT
-,TRBJ2-5,TRBV2,TRBD1,CASSWDRAETQYF,TGTGCCAGCAGTTGGGACAGGGCAGAGACCCAGTACTTC
-,TRBJ2-7,TRBV15,TRBD1,CATSRDPGQGAEQYF,TGTGCCACCAGCAGAGATCCGGGACAGGGGGCCGAGCAGTACTTC
once,TRBJ1-1,TRBV5-6,-,CASSLATLNTEAFF,TGTGCCAGCAGCTTGGCCACTTTGAACACTGAAGCTTTCTTT
-,TRBJ2-7,TRBV19,-,CASGQGYEQYF,TGTGCCAGTGGGCAGGGTTACGAGCAGTACTTC
-,TRBJ2-7,TRBV9,TRBD2,CASSVETSGSYEQYF,TGTGCCAGCAGCGTAGAGACTAGCGGGAGCTACGAGCAGTACTTC
-,TRBJ2-5,TRBV27,TRBD1,CASSFDRVETQYF,TGTGCCAGCAGTTTCGACAGGGTAGAGACCCAGTACTTC
-,TRBJ2-3,TRBV5-1,TRBD2,CASSPGTLAGASDTQYF,TGCGCCAGCAGCCCAGGGACCCTAGCGGGAGCTTCAGATACGCAGTATTTT
-,TRBJ2-5,TRBV30,-,CAWSVYLGLPGETQYF,TGTGCCTGGAGTGTGTATTTGGGGTTACCAGGGGAGACCCAGTACTTC
-,TRBJ1-5,TRBV9,-,CASSVEQFQPQHF,TGTGCCAGCAGCGTAGAACAGTTCCAGCCCCAGCATTTT
-,TRBJ1-2,TRBV6-6,-,CASSYPRELDYGYTF,TGTGCCAGCAGTTACCCAAGGGAGCTAGACTATGGCTACACCTTC
-,TRBJ1-4,TRBV7-9,TRBD1,CASSSPTGGYEKLFF,TGTGCCAGCAGCTCGCCGACAGGGGGTTATGAAAAACTGTTTTTT
-,TRBJ1-4,TRBV4-1,-,CASSQKPGGEKLFF,TGCGCCAGCAGCCAAAAGCCCGGGGGTGAAAAACTGTTTTTT
-,TRBJ2-2,TRBV19,TRBD2,CASRVRLAGGAGELFF,TGTGCCAGTAGGGTACGACTAGCGGGAGGAGCCGGGGAGCTGTTTTTT
-,TRBJ2-1,TRBV9,TRBD2,CASSVGPVAGSYNEQFF,TGTGCCAGCAGCGTAGGACCAGTAGCGGGCTCCTACAATGAGCAGTTCTTC
-,TRBJ2-1,TRBV27,-,CASSLFIAVNSYNEQFF,TGTGCCAGCAGTTTATTTATAGCGGTAAACTCCTACAATGAGCAGTTCTTC
-,TRBJ1-5,TRBV7-2,-,CASSLATDQPQHF,TGTGCCAGCAGCTTAGCAACAGATCAGCCCCAGCATTTT
-,TRBJ2-1,TRBV6-1,TRBD1,CAVRDRVSNEQFF,TGTGCCGTCCGGGACAGGGTTAGCAATGAGCAGTTCTTC
-,TRBJ2-3,TRBV5-1,-,CASSSRLVSDTQYF,TGCGCCAGCAGCTCCAGACTAGTTTCAGATACGCAGTATTTT
-,TRBJ2-1,TRBV25-1,-,CASSESLPLSATENEQFF,TGTGCCAGCAGTGAATCCCTCCCTCTGAGCGCGACGGAAAATGAGCAGTTCTTC
-,TRBJ1-6,TRBV4-2,-,CASSQNRENSPLHF,TGTGCCAGCAGCCAAAACAGGGAAAATTCACCCCTCCACTTT
-,TRBJ1-5,TRBV27,-,CASSPVSGSQPQHF,TGTGCCAGCAGTCCGGTGAGTGGGAGTCAGCCCCAGCATTTT
-,TRBJ2-1,TRBV2,TRBD2,CASSEAAAGAFNEQFF,TGTGCCAGCAGTGAAGCCGCTGCGGGAGCGTTCAATGAGCAGTTCTTC
-,TRBJ1-2,TRBV19,-,CASTLFGYYGYTF,TGTGCCAGTACTCTATTCGGGTACTATGGCTACACCTTC
-,TRBJ2-2,TRBV7-3,-,CASSLQGLSNTGELFF,TGTGCCAGCAGTTTACAGGGACTGTCGAACACCGGGGAGCTGTTTTTT
-,TRBJ2-7,TRBV5-4,TRBD2,CASSFRAGIDEQYF,TGTGCCAGCAGCTTCAGAGCGGGAATCGACGAGCAGTACTTC